This TCR beta chain came from a study of blood T cell repertoires in COVID-19. The overall study: PBMCs, B-cell-depleted T cells, or T cells provided the cDNA or gDNA that made up the material.

This CDR3 contains 15 residues. Germline V lookup: CDR1 ENHRY, CDR2 SYGVKD. V dropped 5 bases and J dropped 3; count of bases not matched to a gene: 8. Using immunoSEQ multiplex PCR, the repertoire was profiled, and TCRdb retains in-frame clones only, with some absent. The sample includes roughly 220,000 clones, around 91% seen only once; the top ten take approximately 3.8%. Recruitment covered about two dozen US areas and drew participants whose ages spanned roughly 18 to 90 years. The V gene is TRBV10-3, the J gene TRBJ2-5, with TRBD2 matching over 8 bases. This clonotype was obtained from a woman in her late teens or twenties in a cohort exposed to, infected with or recovered from COVID-19 (not recorded which). The sequenced sample consisted of PBMCs or T cells enriched from blood (not recorded which). In DNA, the CDR3 is TGTGCCATCAGTCCGGCGCGGGGGGCCGAAGAGACCCAGTACTTC. It codes for CAISPARGAEETQYF.